This T cell receptor (beta chain) was documented in a study of patients and donors after allogeneic stem cell transplantation. TCRdb ran MiXCR on the RT-PCR reads and lists one entry per CDR3 protein. The table has 100,000 to 120,000 distinct CDR3 sequences, 35% seen once. V shed 0 bases and J shed 8 bases, with 13 bases lying between them. In germline, CDR1 is LGHDT, CDR2 YNNKEL (reference sequence). The length of the CDR3 is 14 residues. In its sample, this clonotype was seen a few times. The chain combines TRBV3-1 with TRBJ1-1; D is unclear. Sequencing used blood, either unsorted or a sorted T cell fraction (not recorded which). This TCR came from a human donor who was either an allogeneic HSCT recipient or a stem cell or donor lymphocyte infusion donor (not recorded which). It is not recorded whose cells these are; they may come from a transplant donor. The CDR3 coding sequence is TGTGCCAGCAGCCAAGATTGGCGGAGAAAGGAAGCTTTCTTT. Its translation: CASSQDWRRKEAFF.